Below are 23 T cell receptor beta chains sequenced from a single sample in a study of cytomegalovirus exposure and HLA in healthy donors (TCRdb year 2017). Library generation was performed with the immunoSEQ multiplex PCR assay. For the multiplex PCR, a mixture combining 60 forward primers for TCR Vbeta segments and 13 reverse primers for TCR Jbeta segments was used. The table comes from immuneACCESS by way of TCRdb, which keeps in-frame sequences with V and J called. Part of the clones is missing from these tables; in studies checked, under half for an unresolved V gene and the rest for unknown reasons. The sample profile shows about 190,000 clones; around 77% of them were found once. In total, the top ten clones hold 1.6% of the sample. Material for sequencing was PBMCs. The receptors come from a woman under 30 in good health and CMV-seronegative.

Only one count was recorded for this clone. The chain recombines TRBV18 with TRBJ2-7; 8 nucleotides agree with TRBD1. The CDR3 is made up of 13 amino acids. V trimming: 6 bases; J trimming: 5 bases; junction bases outside the gene matches: 6. Germline CDR1 reads KGHSH; CDR2 reads LQKENI. Here the CDR3 DNA reads TGTGCCAGCTCTGGACAGGGAAGGGACGAGCAGTACTTC. Translating it yields CASSGQGRDEQYF.

The sample holds a few counts of this clone. The V and J genes are TRBV19 and TRBJ2-7, with 7 bases identical to TRBD1. The CDR3 sequence is 14 residues long. V trimming: 6 bases; J trimming: 1 base; junction bases outside the gene matches: 6. CDR1 and CDR2 (germline): LNHDA, SQIVND (reference sequence). The CDR3 sequence: CASSPGQVSYEQYF. The DNA for the CDR3 is TGTGCCAGTAGCCCCGGACAGGTTTCCTACGAGCAGTACTTC.

V gene TRBV5-6 combines with J gene TRBJ2-2; the match to TRBD2 covers 8 bases. Germline V gives CDR1 SGHDT, CDR2 YYEEEE. The length of the CDR3 is 17 residues. With V trimmed by 2 bases and J by 0 bases, 6 bases remained unmatched. DNA of the CDR3: TGTGCCAGCAGCTTTGGCCCAGCGGGGGCGAACACCGGGGAGCTGTTTTTT. As protein: CASSFGPAGANTGELFF.

The chain combines TRBV6-5 with TRBJ1-5, with D perhaps matching TRBD1 (5 bases). Trimming pared 6 bases from V and 0 bases from J, leaving 9 bases between. Germline values: CDR1 MNHEY, CDR2 SVGAGI. The CDR3 is made up of 14 amino acids. This chain's CDR3 is CASRQGYSNQPQHF. In DNA, the CDR3 is TGTGCCAGCAGGCAGGGTTATAGCAATCAGCCCCAGCATTTT.

CDR3 loop: CASSPVDSSTDTQYF. Here the CDR3 DNA reads TGTGCCAGCTCACCGGTGGACAGTAGCACAGATACGCAGTATTTT. J is TRBJ2-3 and V is TRBV18, with D perhaps matching TRBD1 (6 bases). Trimming stripped 3 bases from V and 0 bases from J, with 10 bases between. CDR1 and CDR2 from the germline V gene are KGHSH and LQKENI. The CDR3 covers 15 residues.

The chain links TRBV21-1 to TRBJ1-2; no DNA check was done on the table's D call, TRBD1. TRBV21-1 is deemed a pseudogene. CDR3 length: 12 amino acids. The CDR3 region has the DNA TGTGCCAGCAGCAATGGACAAGATGGCTACACCTTC. Translating gives CASSNGQDGYTF.

The chain uses TRBV11-2 and TRBJ1-1; 10 bases fit TRBD1. The CDR3 covers 14 residues. CDR1 and CDR2 from the germline V gene are SGHAT and FQNNGV. Trimming at V came to 5 bases and at J to 7 bases, leaving 7 bases not matched to a gene. The CDR3 region has the DNA TGTGCCAGCAGCATTGACAGGGGGCGTAATGAAGCTTTCTTT. It yields the protein CASSIDRGRNEAFF.

V and J are TRBV5-1 and TRBJ2-1, with TRBD1 matching over 8 bases. Losses at the gene ends were 4 bases for V and 5 bases for J; bases not matched to a gene: 11. CDR1 and CDR2 from the germline V gene are SGHRS and YFSETQ. The CDR3 runs 16 residues. CDR3 DNA: TGCGCCAGCAGCGCTACCCCGGGACAGGCAAACAATGAGCAGTTCTTC. Translated: CASSATPGQANNEQFF.

The V call is TRBV30, the J call TRBJ2-5; no definite D call. Germline assignment: CDR1 GTSNPN and CDR2 SVGIG (reference sequence). V was clipped by 2 bases and J by 5 bases, with 9 bases between them. The CDR3 loop spans 12 amino acids. CDR3 sequence reads: CAWSSIQETQYF. DNA of the CDR3: TGTGCCTGGAGTTCGATACAGGAGACCCAGTACTTC. Drawing the rest from reference TRBV30 and TRBJ2-5, the complete variable domain is SQTIHQWPATLVQPVGSPLSLECTVEGTSNPNLYWYRQAAGRGLQLLFYSVGIGQISSEVPQNLSASRPQDRQFILSSKKLLLSDSGFYLCAWSSIQETQYFGPGTRLLVL.

The chain combines TRBV6-6 with TRBJ2-7; 7 positions match TRBD2. Trimming took 8 bases from V and 3 from J; bases not matched to a gene: 10. CDR1 and CDR2 from the germline V gene are MNHNY and SVGAGI (reference sequence). The CDR3 contains 14 residues. CDR3 nucleotide sequence: TGTGCCAGCCGGTGGGAGGGAATTTTCTACGAGCAGTACTTC. Translation gives CASRWEGIFYEQYF.

The rearrangement uses TRBV6-5 and TRBJ2-3, with 12 bases fitting TRBD2. Germline CDR1 is MNHEY and CDR2 is SVGAGI. The CDR3 contains 15 residues. J was trimmed by 11 bases and V by 0 bases; bases with no gene match: 6. The CDR3 spells CASSYSMASGREQYF. In nucleotides, the CDR3 is TGTGCCAGCAGTTACTCGATGGCTAGCGGGAGGGAGCAGTATTTT.

V usage is TRBV6-5 and J usage is TRBJ2-2; 7 bases align to TRBD1. CDR1 is MNHEY, CDR2 SVGAGI, per germline. The CDR3 runs 16 residues. V shed 2 bases, J shed 7 bases, and the junction held 10 bases outside the gene matches. The CDR3 sequence: CASSYPATGVGGELFF. The CDR3 DNA reads TGTGCCAGCAGTTACCCGGCTACAGGGGTAGGCGGGGAGCTGTTTTTT.

The chain is built from TRBV10-3 and TRBJ2-7; the match to TRBD1 covers 9 bases. The J segment lost 6 bases and the V segment lost 0 bases, leaving 9 bases of the junction unmatched. The CDR3 consists of 16 residues. Germline loops: CDR1 ENHRY, CDR2 SYGVKD. CDR3 region: CAISESSQGARSEQYF. CDR3 DNA: TGTGCCATCAGTGAGTCGTCACAGGGGGCGCGGAGCGAGCAGTACTTC.

The V gene is TRBV5-1, the J gene TRBJ2-1; 8 bases align to TRBD1. The germline V gene encodes CDR1 SGHRS and CDR2 YFSETQ. The CDR3 runs 13 residues. With 7 bases clipped from V and 8 bases from J, the junction kept 8 bases outside the gene matches. CDR3 in amino acids: CASSAGGKDEQFF. DNA of the CDR3: TGCGCCAGCTCTGCAGGGGGCAAGGATGAGCAGTTCTTC. Full variable domain (outside the CDR3, taken from reference TRBV5-1 and TRBJ2-1): KAGVTQTPRYLIKTRGQQVTLSCSPISGHRSVSWYQQTPGQGLQFLFEYFSETQRNKGNFPGRFSGRQFSNSRSEMNVSTLELGDSALYLCASSAGGKDEQFFGPGTRLTVL.

CDR3 loop: CSVGRTVSYNEQFF. The CDR3 nucleotides read TGCAGCGTCGGCCGGACTGTCTCCTACAATGAGCAGTTCTTC. The gene calls are TRBV29-1 and TRBJ2-1; possibly TRBD2 for D (5 bases). The germline gives CDR1 SQVTM, CDR2 ANQGSEA. The germline V and J ends were trimmed by 6 bases and 0 bases, with 12 bases remaining between them. The CDR3 covers 14 residues.

This chain uses TRBV6-6 with TRBJ2-1, with TRBD2 matching 8 bases. This CDR3 contains 15 residues. CDR1 and CDR2 (germline): MNHNY, SVGAGI (reference sequence). Trimming removed 6 bases from V and 5 bases from J; junction bases left unmatched: 9. The CDR3: CASRALSGDNNEQFF. In DNA, the CDR3 is TGTGCCAGCAGGGCCCTTAGCGGGGACAACAATGAGCAGTTCTTC.

This clone was recorded only once. Other DNA sequences of this sample code for an identical CDR3. The rearrangement joins TRBV19 to TRBJ1-1; 7 bases map to TRBD1. The CDR3 is 13 residues long. Germline loops: CDR1 LNHDA, CDR2 SQIVND (reference sequence). Trimming at V came to 5 bases and at J to 4 bases, leaving 4 bases not matched to a gene. CDR3 loop: CASSANRGTEAFF. The CDR3 DNA follows: TGTGCCAGTAGTGCAAACAGGGGCACTGAAGCTTTCTTT.

The sample holds a few counts of this clone. The CDR3 here is CASSFRGRREEKLFF. Written as DNA, the CDR3 is TGTGCCAGCAGCTTCAGGGGGCGCAGGGAGGAAAAACTGTTTTTT. J is TRBJ1-4 and V is TRBV13; 8 bases map to TRBD1. Germline V CDR1 and CDR2: PRHDT, FYEKMQ (reference sequence). J was trimmed by 8 bases and V by 3 bases; bases with no gene match: 8. CDR3 length: 15 amino acids.

The J gene is TRBJ1-6, the V gene TRBV6-1, with a possible D match to TRBD1 (6 bases). Germline CDR1 reads MNHNS; CDR2 reads SASEGT. The CDR3 has 13 amino acids. V was clipped by 10 bases and J by 7 bases, with 14 bases between them. The CDR3 coding sequence is TGTGCCACGGTACAGGGCTTGAATTCACCCCTCCACTTT. The encoded protein is CATVQGLNSPLHF.

The chain joins TRBV30 to TRBJ2-2, with unresolved D. Trimming took off 1 base at V and 5 bases at J, with 5 bases between the two ends. The germline V gene has CDR1 GTSNPN and CDR2 SVGIG (reference sequence). The CDR3 spans 12 residues. CDR3 in DNA: TGTGCCTGGAGTGCTGTGACCGGGGAGCTGTTTTTT. Amino acids: CAWSAVTGELFF.

This sequence joins TRBV6-1 and TRBJ1-2; the D gene is possibly TRBD1 (5 bases). The CDR3 is 15 amino acids. V lost 0 bases and J lost 4, with 12 bases in between. Per the germline V gene, CDR1 is MNHNS and CDR2 is SASEGT. CDR3 protein: CASSEAFVGGYGYTF. The DNA for the CDR3 is TGTGCCAGCAGTGAAGCTTTTGTCGGGGGCTATGGCTACACCTTC.

This sequence joins TRBV15 and TRBJ2-1; D is undetermined. Per germline, CDR1 LNHNV and CDR2 YYDKDF (reference sequence). CDR3 length: 13 residues. V gave up 1 base and J gave up 8 bases, with 9 bases separating them. CDR3 nucleotide sequence: TGTGCCACCAGCAGAGTGTCAACGGATGAGCAGTTCTTC. It encodes CATSRVSTDEQFF.

V gene TRBV5-6 combines with J gene TRBJ2-7; 11 bases match TRBD1. The length of the CDR3 is 17 residues. V shed 4 bases, J shed 5 bases, and the junction held 14 bases outside the gene matches. The germline gives CDR1 SGHDT, CDR2 YYEEEE. The CDR3 DNA follows: TGTGCCAGCAGCCCTCCCGGGACAGGGGGGTGGGCGGACGAGCAGTACTTC. As protein: CASSPPGTGGWADEQYF.